The 24 T cell receptor beta chains listed next were all sequenced from one sample in a study of T cell changes during pregnancy in multiple sclerosis. TCRdb's table, derived via immunoSEQ multiplex PCR, lists solely in-frame clones and lacks some. This table holds some 70,000 clones, 90% to 95% found once. The source was CD8+ T cells from peripheral blood mononuclear cells, collected before pregnancy. The receptors come from a female donor with multiple sclerosis, enrolled in a pregnancy study.

The gene calls are TRBV27 and TRBJ2-3, with 9 bases aligning to TRBD1. The trim removed 5 bases at V and 5 bases at J, leaving 5 bases unmatched. The germline V gene has CDR1 MNHEY and CDR2 SMNVEV (reference sequence). The CDR3 runs 14 residues. The CDR3: CASSHRGRGDTQYF. The CDR3 region has the DNA TGTGCCAGCAGTCACAGGGGGCGCGGAGATACGCAGTATTTT.

The chain recombines TRBV13 with TRBJ1-6; D is unclear. V was cut by 3 bases and J by 4 bases, with 10 bases left in between. This CDR3 spans 15 amino acids. The germline CDR1 and CDR2 sequences are PRHDT and FYEKMQ (reference sequence). CDR3 coding DNA: TGTGCCAGCAGCTTGGGAGGGTTTTATAATTCACCCCTCCACTTT. It is translated as CASSLGGFYNSPLHF.

The CDR3 nucleotides are TGCAGCGTTGGTGAGGGTTTTTCCTATAATTCACCCCTCCACTTT. Protein sequence: CSVGEGFSYNSPLHF. V gene TRBV29-1 combines with J gene TRBJ1-6; no reliable D call. V lost 4 bases to trimming and J lost 1 base, with 11 bases between them. Germline V lookup: CDR1 SQVTM, CDR2 ANQGSEA. CDR3 length: 15 amino acids.

This clone has just one count. The V call is TRBV10-2, the J call TRBJ2-7, with TRBD1 matching 10 bases. Trimming at V came to 2 bases and at J to 2 bases, leaving 15 bases not matched to a gene. The V gene's germline CDR1 is WSHSY and CDR2 SAAADI. This CDR3 contains 19 residues. The CDR3 protein is CASSEPRGERQGAPYEQYF. CDR3 coding DNA: TGCGCCAGCAGTGAGCCTCGGGGGGAACGACAGGGGGCTCCCTACGAGCAGTACTTC.

The genes are TRBV10-3 and TRBJ2-7, with unresolved D. Germline CDR1 reads ENHRY; CDR2 reads SYGVKD. This CDR3 spans 14 amino acids. V lost 0 bases and J 1 base, leaving 7 bases between the germline ends. As DNA, the CDR3 is TGTGCCATCAGTGAGTCGCGGCAGTCCTACGAGCAGTACTTC. Its translation is CAISESRQSYEQYF.

The CDR3 sequence: CASSHGTGRYEQYF. The CDR3 DNA sequence: TGTGCCAGTAGCCACGGGACAGGGCGCTACGAGCAGTACTTC. The genes are TRBV19 and TRBJ2-7; 9 positions match TRBD1. J lost 3 bases, V lost 6 bases, and 6 bases had no gene match. The CDR3 extends over 14 amino acids. CDR1 and CDR2 from the germline V gene are LNHDA and SQIVND (reference sequence).

J is TRBJ1-2 and V is TRBV18; TRBD1 is a possible D gene (5 bases). Trimming shortened V by 5 bases and J by 6 bases, and 10 bases separated the two germline ends. Germline V gene lookup returns CDR1 KGHSH and CDR2 LQKENI. This CDR3 has 12 amino acids. As DNA, the CDR3 is TGTGCCAGCTCATCCCAGGGTGATGGCTACACCTTC. Translating gives CASSSQGDGYTF.

This clone appeared once. This chain uses TRBV9 with TRBJ2-3; D is unclear. CDR1 and CDR2 (germline): SGDLS, YYNGEE. With 1 base removed from V and 2 bases from J, the gap between germline ends came to 2 bases. CDR3 size: 12 residues. DNA of the CDR3: TGTGCCAGCAGCGTATACACAGATACGCAGTATTTT. It is translated as CASSVYTDTQYF.

The chain carries TRBV27 and TRBJ2-5; TRBD2 agrees at 8 bases. Germline CDR1 reads MNHEY; CDR2 reads SMNVEV (reference sequence). This CDR3 is 14 amino acids long. V dropped 7 bases and J dropped 5; count of bases not matched to a gene: 9. For the CDR3, the DNA is TGTGCCAGCACCCCGGGGGGGGGCTCGGAGACCCAGTACTTC. Its translation: CASTPGGGSETQYF.

This sequence joins TRBV7-9 and TRBJ2-7, with TRBD1 as a possible D gene (6 bases). Trimming left V 5 bases short and J 7 bases short, with 21 bases between. Germline V gene sequence: CDR1 SEHNR, CDR2 FQNEAQ (reference sequence). The CDR3 sequence is 15 residues long. The CDR3 nucleotides are TGTGCCAGCAGCCCGAGTCAAGGGGGTCCGGGGGAGCAGTACTTC. The encoded protein is CASSPSQGGPGEQYF. Together with reference TRBV7-9 and TRBJ2-7, the CDR3 gives the full variable domain: DTGVSQNPRHKITKRGQNVTFRCDPISEHNRLYWYRQTLGQGPEFLTYFQNEAQLEKSRLLSDRFSAERPKGSFSTLEIQRTEQGDSAMYLCASSPSQGGPGEQYFGPGTRLTVT.

J is TRBJ1-6 and V is TRBV5-1; D remains ambiguous. V lost 1 base to trimming and J lost 7 bases, with 9 bases between them. There are 14 residues in the CDR3. Germline V gene lookup returns CDR1 SGHRS and CDR2 YFSETQ. The CDR3 spells CASSLFAENSPLHF. CDR3 nucleotide sequence: TGCGCCAGCAGCTTGTTTGCGGAAAATTCACCCCTCCACTTT.

The chain recombines TRBV30 with TRBJ1-4; D remains ambiguous. Germline V gives CDR1 GTSNPN, CDR2 SVGIG (reference sequence). Trimming removed 3 bases at V and 7 bases at J, with 6 bases between. The CDR3 is 11 residues long. The CDR3 nucleotides read TGTGCCTGGAGCGCCAGTGAAAAACTGTTTTTT. Translation: CAWSASEKLFF.

The V call is TRBV27, the J call TRBJ1-2; tentative D call: TRBD1 (6 bases). The CDR3 contains 12 residues. Per the germline V gene, CDR1 is MNHEY and CDR2 is SMNVEV (reference sequence). The V and J ends lost 5 bases and 7 bases respectively, with 11 bases between them. The CDR3 DNA sequence: TGTGCCAGCAGTGACTCAGGGGTTGGCTACACCTTC. It encodes CASSDSGVGYTF.

The rearrangement joins TRBV7-3 to TRBJ2-3, with 8 bases that match TRBD2. The germline CDR1 and CDR2 sequences are SGHTA and FQGTGA. J gave up 0 bases and V 2 bases, and 4 bases lay outside the gene matches. The CDR3 covers 16 residues. CDR3 protein: CASSLQSGGSTDTQYF. The CDR3 coding sequence is TGTGCCAGCAGCTTACAGTCGGGAGGGAGCACAGATACGCAGTATTTT.

The chain links TRBV6-6 to TRBJ1-4, with D possibly matching TRBD1 (5 bases). The germline CDR1 and CDR2 sequences are MNHNY and SVGAGI (reference sequence). V shed 4 bases and J shed 3 bases, with 9 bases lying between them. This CDR3 is 14 amino acids long. The CDR3 coding sequence is TGTGCCAGCAGTTGGGGCGCGGCTAATGAAAAACTGTTTTTT. Amino acid sequence: CASSWGAANEKLFF.

This clone has a handful of counts. The genes are TRBV27 and TRBJ1-1, with 7 bases matching TRBD1. The germline CDR1 and CDR2 sequences are MNHEY and SMNVEV (reference sequence). The CDR3 is 17 amino acids. The V segment lost 4 bases and the J segment 1 base; nucleotides outside the gene matches: 12. CDR3 loop: CASSWDSSLLRNTEAFF. The CDR3 DNA follows: TGTGCCAGCAGTTGGGACAGTAGCCTTCTGAGGAACACTGAAGCTTTCTTT.

In its sample, this clone was seen a few times. The genes are TRBV11-2 and TRBJ2-2, with 7 bases that match TRBD2. The germline CDR1 and CDR2 sequences are SGHAT and FQNNGV. This CDR3 is built from 17 residues. The J segment lost 4 bases and the V segment lost 5 bases, leaving 13 bases of the junction unmatched. CDR3 loop: CASSPWRGTQVTGELFF. CDR3 DNA: TGTGCCAGCAGCCCCTGGCGGGGGACCCAAGTCACCGGGGAGCTGTTTTTT.

J is TRBJ1-1 and V is TRBV5-6, with a possible D match to TRBD1 (6 bases). The CDR3 extends over 13 amino acids. Germline V gene lookup returns CDR1 SGHDT and CDR2 YYEEEE. Between the trimmed V and J ends, which lost 0 bases and 12 bases, there was a span of 15 bases. The CDR3 nucleotides read TGTGCCAGCAGCTTGGGAGGACAGCCTACTACTTTCTTT. Protein: CASSLGGQPTTFF.

V and J are TRBV4-1 and TRBJ1-1; no reliable D call. The germline CDR1 and CDR2 sequences are MGHRA and YSYEKL. CDR3 size: 11 residues. Trimming removed 0 bases at V and 7 bases at J, with 3 bases between. CDR3 DNA sequence: TGCGCCAGCAGCCAAGACGGTGAAGCTTTCTTT. This gives the protein CASSQDGEAFF.

This clone appeared a few times. This rearrangement joins TRBV5-6 to TRBJ2-7; maybe TRBD1 (6 bases). Looked up from germline, CDR1 is SGHDT and CDR2 is YYEEEE. Trimming stripped 5 bases from V and 6 bases from J, with 24 bases between. The CDR3 runs to 16 residues. This CDR3 reads CASRFSGTTGSGEQYF. CDR3 DNA sequence: TGTGCCAGCAGATTTTCCGGGACCACAGGGAGCGGCGAGCAGTACTTC.

CDR3 in DNA: TGTGCCAGCAGCGTAGATCCAGATGGCTACACCTTC. Protein sequence: CASSVDPDGYTF. The chain has TRBV9 and TRBJ1-2, with unresolved D. The germline V gene has CDR1 SGDLS and CDR2 YYNGEE. This CDR3 contains 12 residues. V was shortened by 0 bases and J by 6 bases, with 6 bases between the two germline ends.

The sample holds a few counts of this clone. This sequence joins TRBV6-4 and TRBJ2-3; tentatively, D is TRBD2 (6 bases). Germline V gene sequence: CDR1 MRHNA, CDR2 SNTAGT. The CDR3 has 14 residues. Trimming took off 4 bases at V and 0 bases at J, with 8 bases between the two ends. The CDR3 sequence: CASSAGTSTDTQYF. The CDR3 coding sequence is TGTGCCAGCAGTGCCGGGACTAGCACAGATACGCAGTATTTT.

The rearrangement links TRBV5-4 to TRBJ1-2, with TRBD1 matching 9 bases. CDR3 length equals 16 residues. Trimming removed 4 bases from V and 5 bases from J; junction bases left unmatched: 12. Germline V lookup: CDR1 SGHNT, CDR2 YYREEE (reference sequence). In DNA, the CDR3 is TGTGCCAGCAGCGGACCCCGGACAGGGGTCAGGTATGGCTACACCTTC. Translated: CASSGPRTGVRYGYTF.

The chain has TRBV5-1 and TRBJ2-3, with 9 bases lining up with TRBD2. V trimming: 4 bases; J trimming: 2 bases; junction bases outside the gene matches: 17. This CDR3 is built from 19 residues. CDR1 is SGHRS and CDR2 is YFSETQ in the germline V gene. The CDR3 is CASSRPKVAGALPTDTQYF. The CDR3 DNA reads TGCGCCAGCAGCCGGCCGAAGGTAGCGGGGGCCCTCCCCACAGATACGCAGTATTTT.